This TCR beta chain was observed in a study of a mutant IDH1 vaccine in newly diagnosed glioma. Study background: Vaccine dosing followed radiotherapy by 4-6 weeks, or accompanied temozolomide cycles. Treated patients had a mean age of about 44 years and a sex split that was roughly 60% male and about 38% female.

Germline V lookup: CDR1 SQVTM, CDR2 ANQGSEA. There are 15 residues in the CDR3. This table comes from immunoSEQ multiplex PCR, and its TCRdb copy is limited to in-frame clones, with some not included. The sample includes 50,000 to 65,000 clones, less than 90% seen only once; the top ten take around 1.5%. Study-level findings and limits: Pseudoprogression apparently lacked any relation to changes in top peripheral T cell clonotypes.

On this clone itself: Its antigen is not identified. Its ends do not fully match the called genes, so a read error is possible.

Time point: week 35, safety follow-up. One vaccine dose held 300 ug of mutant IDH1 20-mer peptide and came with topical imiquimod. Sequences were derived from PBMCs, sampled from a glioma patient whose treatment included an IDH1 peptide vaccine. The V gene is TRBV29-1, the J gene TRBJ2-7; 9 bases fit TRBD1. The source of this sequence is a man aged 35 to 55 with glioma. CDR3 sequence: CSIDIRDRVSYEQYF. The CDR3 DNA follows: TGCAGCATTGACATAAGGGACAGGGTTTCCTACGAGCAGTACTTC.